This T cell receptor (beta chain) was identified during a study of T-cell reconstitution after alpha-beta-depleted transplantation in children. V shed 7 bases and J shed 8 bases, with 26 bases lying between them. This CDR3 is built from 16 residues. Preparation of the TCRbeta library used unique molecular identifiers. TCRdb reprocessed the PCR reads via MiXCR and lists one record per CDR3 protein. The sample has 780,000 or so distinct CDR3 sequences; 16% are singletons. The sample in question was PBMCs, mostly from graft donor cells, obtained 360 days after TCRalphabeta/CD19-depleted stem cell transplant. The TCR sequence derives from a male patient between 5 and 17 years old who had a stem cell transplant for acute lymphoblastic leukemia, so the T cells may come from the graft donor. This chain joins TRBV12-3 or TRBV12-4 and TRBJ1-2, with D perhaps TRBD1 (6 bases). The CDR3 region is CASTPLGGAHQLGYTF. The CDR3 DNA reads as TGTGCCAGCACTCCGCTGGGGGGGGCCCATCAGTTGGGCTACACCTTC.